The next 14 T cell receptor beta chains were all read from a single sample in a study of cytomegalovirus exposure and HLA in healthy donors. This PCR relied on a set of 60 Vbeta primers and 13 Jbeta primers. The assay was immunoSEQ multiplex PCR, and TCRdb's table has in-frame clones only and misses some. The profile shows 250,000 to 350,000 clones, about nine tenths of them singletons. The sample taken for sequencing was PBMCs. The receptors come from a man aged 40-49 years in good health and CMV-seropositive.

The J gene is TRBJ2-1, the V gene TRBV9, with 7 bases that match TRBD2. This CDR3 comprises 14 residues. Germline CDR1 and CDR2: SGDLS and YYNGEE. V was pared by 6 bases and J by 3 bases, with 6 bases of the junction left unmatched. As DNA, the CDR3 is TGTGCCAGCACGCCGGGACTACTCTACAATGAGCAGTTCTTC. This translates into CASTPGLLYNEQFF.

The chain is built from TRBV7-8 and TRBJ2-7; TRBD2 aligns across 12 bases. The trim removed 5 bases at V and 4 bases at J, leaving 15 bases unmatched. This CDR3 contains 18 residues. Per the germline V gene, CDR1 is SGHVS and CDR2 is FQNEAQ. The DNA for the CDR3 is TGTGCCAGCAGCCCTTATACCCCCCGGACTAGCGGGATATACGAGCAGTACTTC. This gives the protein CASSPYTPRTSGIYEQYF.

In its sample, this clone was seen once. The V call is TRBV19, the J call TRBJ2-2; D ambiguous. V was trimmed by 0 bases and J by 0 bases, leaving 8 bases between them. Germline CDR1 and CDR2: LNHDA and SQIVND (reference sequence). CDR3 size: 16 residues. In DNA, the CDR3 is TGTGCCAGTAGTATAGAGGGCACCCCGAACACCGGGGAGCTGTTTTTT. Amino acid sequence: CASSIEGTPNTGELFF.

The chain has TRBV7-9 and TRBJ2-7, with TRBD2 matching 9 bases. Losses at the gene ends were 4 bases for V and 0 bases for J; bases not matched to a gene: 13. This CDR3 has 18 residues. The germline V gene has CDR1 SEHNR and CDR2 FQNEAQ (reference sequence). In DNA form, the CDR3 reads TGTGCCAGCAGCTCCAACTCGGGGGGGACTAGCCCCTCCTACGAGCAGTACTTC. Protein product: CASSSNSGGTSPSYEQYF.

This clone was observed a few times. The chain carries TRBV10-3 and TRBJ2-7; TRBD1 aligns across 8 bases. Germline V gives CDR1 ENHRY, CDR2 SYGVKD. The junction had 0 bases not matched to a gene; V was cut back by 2 bases and J by 3 bases. This CDR3 has 13 residues. This CDR3 is CAISEDRGYEQYF. CDR3 nucleotides: TGTGCCATCAGTGAGGACAGGGGCTACGAGCAGTACTTC.

The chain joins TRBV29-1 to TRBJ2-5; 8 nucleotides line up with TRBD2. V lost 4 bases, J lost 7 bases, and 11 bases stayed unmatched. This CDR3 is built from 14 residues. CDR1 is SQVTM and CDR2 is ANQGSEA in the germline V gene. CDR3 protein: CSVVRGGREGTQYF. As DNA, the CDR3 is TGCAGCGTTGTTCGCGGGGGGCGCGAGGGGACCCAGTACTTC.

This rearrangement joins TRBV28 to TRBJ1-2, with D unclear. V gave up 2 bases and J gave up 7 bases, with 11 bases separating them. Germline CDR1 is MDHEN and CDR2 is SYDVKM. The CDR3 length is 13 residues. In nucleotides, the CDR3 is TGTGCCAGCAGTTTAACTTTGCAGCGTGGCTACACCTTC. This sequence encodes CASSLTLQRGYTF.

The chain joins TRBV5-8 to TRBJ2-5; perhaps TRBD1 as D (6 bases). With 4 bases removed from V and 1 base from J, the gap between germline ends came to 14 bases. Germline CDR1 is SGHTS and CDR2 is YDEGEE. This CDR3 comprises 15 residues. CDR3 DNA sequence: TGTGCCAGCAGCCAAAATCCAGGGGCCCAAGAGACCCAGTACTTC. It encodes CASSQNPGAQETQYF.

The chain has TRBV10-3 and TRBJ2-5, with 8 bases aligning to TRBD2. CDR3 length: 16 residues. Germline trimming cut 6 bases from V and 5 bases from J; bases unmatched to any gene: 14. Germline values: CDR1 ENHRY, CDR2 SYGVKD. CDR3 DNA: TGTGCCATCAGCGCGTTGAGTAGCGGGACGCGGGAGACCCAGTACTTC. Amino acid sequence: CAISALSSGTRETQYF.

This clone was recorded only once. The chain couples TRBV5-5 to TRBJ1-4; TRBD1 aligns across 10 bases. Losses at the gene ends were 4 bases for V and 6 bases for J; bases not matched to a gene: 12. CDR1 is SGHKS, CDR2 YYEKEE, per germline (reference sequence). The length of the CDR3 is 17 residues. This CDR3 is CASSRSGTGVGDEKLFF. The CDR3 bases are TGTGCCAGCAGCCGAAGCGGGACAGGGGTAGGAGATGAAAAACTGTTTTTT.

The J gene is TRBJ2-6, the V gene TRBV29-1; weak D call: TRBD1 (5 bases). The CDR3 has 15 residues. The V gene's germline CDR1 is SQVTM and CDR2 ANQGSEA. Trimming stripped 6 bases from V and 0 bases from J, with 12 bases between. The CDR3 loop reads CSVSTATSGANVLTF. In DNA form, the CDR3 reads TGCAGCGTATCGACAGCAACCTCTGGGGCCAACGTCCTGACTTTC.

This clone was observed a few times. The chain has TRBV28 and TRBJ2-1; 11 positions match TRBD2. Unmatched junction bases numbered 12, after V lost 9 bases and J lost 2 bases. The CDR3 is 17 residues long. Germline CDR1 and CDR2: MDHEN and SYDVKM. CDR3 nucleotide sequence: TGTGCCAGTAGGACAGGGACTAGCGGAGGTCCCTACAATGAGCAGTTCTTC. Translating gives CASRTGTSGGPYNEQFF.

This chain joins TRBV30 and TRBJ1-4, with TRBD1 identical over 8 bases. Germline values: CDR1 GTSNPN, CDR2 SVGIG (reference sequence). V lost 3 bases, J lost 8 bases, and 5 bases stayed unmatched. The CDR3 contains 13 residues. The CDR3 sequence is CAWSAGGAEKLFF. For the CDR3, the DNA is TGTGCCTGGAGCGCAGGGGGCGCCGAAAAACTGTTTTTT.

This rearrangement joins TRBV28 to TRBJ1-1, with D possibly being TRBD1 (5 bases). Trimming cost V 6 bases and J 6 bases, with 17 bases left between them. Looked up from germline, CDR1 is MDHEN and CDR2 is SYDVKM. The CDR3 is made up of 14 amino acids. CDR3 residues: CASSPTGSVAEAFF. The CDR3 bases are TGTGCCAGCAGCCCAACAGGATCGGTCGCTGAAGCTTTCTTT.